A selection of T cell receptor beta chains follows, all from one sample in a study of blood T cell repertoires in COVID-19. TCRdb's table, derived via immunoSEQ multiplex PCR, lists solely in-frame clones and lacks some. The sample has tens of thousands of clones; approximately 80% are singletons. Sequenced sample: peripheral blood. The receptors originated from a man at least 80 years old with COVID-19, enrolled during active disease. The conserved cysteine and the conserved F or W are not part of the CDR3 here. The order of the fields is CDR3 protein, V gene.

ASSQGRVSNQPQH | TRBV3-1/TRBV3-2
ASSLRSSGTNEQF | TRBV11-2
SVEVSGVSNTEAF | TRBV29-1
ASSTGQGEGRPQH | TRBV19
ASSPGTGRRGPQY | TRBV10-1
ASSLERNTDTQY | TRBV7-2
ASQQEGSKQY | TRBV5-1
ASSISPSGTGSGNTIY | TRBV19
ASSGISGSTDTQY | TRBV28
ASSLVQGAPDTQY | TRBV5-1
SASKGGQGTDTQY | TRBV29-1
ASSLVGRGVGYT | TRBV7-9
AWTPGGVYNEQF | TRBV30
ASSFSGGEQY | TRBV27
ASSIQGASGELF | TRBV19
ASSYSRTGGDGAF | TRBV6-5
ASSSTYEQY | TRBV9
ASSLETPTGDTEAF | TRBV11-2
ASSQVTTDTQY | TRBV3-1/TRBV3-2
ASSSQGVIETQY | TRBV6-2/TRBV6-3
ASKWTGVNEQF | TRBV19
SVTGGDGYT | TRBV29-1
ASSLDRHGYT | TRBV7-2